A single T cell receptor (beta chain) is shown here with its context. Its antigen is as yet unknown. Patients all relapsed after autologous stem cell transplantation, and there was variation in brentuximab vedotin exposure. The sample originates from a study of PD-1 blockade in classical Hodgkin lymphoma. Overall study findings and caveats: The study found complete responders had baseline diversity similar to newly diagnosed patients. A significant rise in TCR diversity was seen by C4D1 for CD4+ cells but not for CD8+ cells.

Using immunoSEQ multiplex PCR, the repertoire was profiled, and TCRdb retains in-frame clones only, with some absent. This table holds around 7,000 clones, about 83% found once. This sequence originates from a human donor with classical Hodgkin lymphoma. Sample: peripheral blood mononuclear cells (PBMCs), taken at baseline.

The CDR3 DNA sequence: TGTGCCAGCAGCGTAGGACAGGTTTTAAACTATGGCTACACCTTC. Protein product: CASSVGQVLNYGYTF. J is TRBJ1-2 and V is TRBV9; weak D call: TRBD1 (6 bases). There are 15 residues in the CDR3. The germline V gene has CDR1 SGDLS and CDR2 YYNGEE. Trimming shortened V by 0 bases and J by 2 bases, and 11 bases separated the two germline ends. Complete variable domain (other parts from reference TRBV9 and TRBJ1-2): DSGVTQTPKHLITATGQRVTLRCSPRSGDLSVYWYQQSLDQGLQFLIQYYNGEERAKGNILERFSAQQFPDLHSELNLSSLELGDSALYFCASSVGQVLNYGYTFGSGTRLTVV.